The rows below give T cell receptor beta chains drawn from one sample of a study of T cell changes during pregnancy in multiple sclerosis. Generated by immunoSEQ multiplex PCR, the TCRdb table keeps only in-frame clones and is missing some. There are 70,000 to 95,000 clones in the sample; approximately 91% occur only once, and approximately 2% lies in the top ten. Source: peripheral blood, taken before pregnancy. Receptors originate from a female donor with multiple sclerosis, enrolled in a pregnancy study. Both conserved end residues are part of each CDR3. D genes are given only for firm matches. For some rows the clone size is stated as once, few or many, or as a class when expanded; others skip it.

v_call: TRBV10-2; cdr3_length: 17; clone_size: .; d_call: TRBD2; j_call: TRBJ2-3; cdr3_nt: TGCGCCAGCAGTGGGGGGACTAGCGGGGGGGGCCCAGATACGCAGTATTTT; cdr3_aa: CASSGGTSGGGPDTQYF
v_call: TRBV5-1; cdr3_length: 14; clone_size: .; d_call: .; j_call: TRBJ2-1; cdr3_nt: TGCGCCAGCAGTCGCAGCCTCCCGGGTAATGAGCAGTTCTTC; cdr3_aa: CASSRSLPGNEQFF
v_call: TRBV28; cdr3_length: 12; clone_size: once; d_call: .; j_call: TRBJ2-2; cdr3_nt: TGTGCCAGCAGCCCTAACACCGGGGAGCTGTTTTTT; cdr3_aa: CASSPNTGELFF
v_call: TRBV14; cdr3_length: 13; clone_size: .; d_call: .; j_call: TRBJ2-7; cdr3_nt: TGTGCCAGCAGCCAAGCACAGAGCCACGAGCAGTACTTC; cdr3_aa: CASSQAQSHEQYF
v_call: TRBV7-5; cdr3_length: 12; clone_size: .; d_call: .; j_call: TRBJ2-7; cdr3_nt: TGTGCCAGAAGCTCGGCTAGCGGGGAGCAGTACTTC; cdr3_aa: CARSSASGEQYF
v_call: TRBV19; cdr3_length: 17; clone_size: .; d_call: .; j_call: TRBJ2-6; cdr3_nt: TGTGCCAGTAGTATAGCAGTGGGGAGCTCTGGGGCCAACGTCCTGACTTTC; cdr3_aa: CASSIAVGSSGANVLTF
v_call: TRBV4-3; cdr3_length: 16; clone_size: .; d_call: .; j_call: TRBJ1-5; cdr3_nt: TGCGCCAGCAGCCAAGATCTCAGGGCAACGGGTCAGCCCCAGCATTTT; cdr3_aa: CASSQDLRATGQPQHF
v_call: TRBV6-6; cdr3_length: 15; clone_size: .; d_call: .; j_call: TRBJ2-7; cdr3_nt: TGTGCCAGCAGTTACTCGAGTCACCTATCCTACGAGCAGTACTTC; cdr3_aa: CASSYSSHLSYEQYF
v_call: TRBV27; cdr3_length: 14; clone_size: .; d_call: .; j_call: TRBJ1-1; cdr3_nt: TGTGCCAGCAGTTTATCAGGGGCTAACACTGAAGCTTTCTTT; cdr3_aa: CASSLSGANTEAFF
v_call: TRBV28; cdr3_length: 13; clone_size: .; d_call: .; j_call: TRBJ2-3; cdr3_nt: TGTGCCACCCCAAGGAGGGGCACAGATACGCAGTATTTT; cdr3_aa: CATPRRGTDTQYF
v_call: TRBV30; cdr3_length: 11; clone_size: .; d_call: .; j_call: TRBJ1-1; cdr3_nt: TGTGCCTGGTTCAGGTCCACTGAAGCTTTCTTT; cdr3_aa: CAWFRSTEAFF
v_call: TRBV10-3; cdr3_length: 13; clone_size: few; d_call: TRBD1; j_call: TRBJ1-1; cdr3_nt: TGTGCCGCCTTAGGGGGCTTGAACACTGAAGCTTTCTTT; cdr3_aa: CAALGGLNTEAFF
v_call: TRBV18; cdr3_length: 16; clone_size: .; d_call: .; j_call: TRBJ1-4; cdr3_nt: TGTGCCAGCTCACCAAGCCAACAGGCAACTAATGAAAAACTGTTTTTT; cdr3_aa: CASSPSQQATNEKLFF
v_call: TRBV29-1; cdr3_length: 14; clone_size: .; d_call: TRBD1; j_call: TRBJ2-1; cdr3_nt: TGCAGCGTCCTAAGGGGACAGGGGGTACGTGAGCAGTTCTTC; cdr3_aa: CSVLRGQGVREQFF
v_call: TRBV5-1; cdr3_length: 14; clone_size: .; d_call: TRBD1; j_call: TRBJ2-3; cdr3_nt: TGCGCCAGCAGCACCGGGACAGGGGCAGATACGCAGTATTTT; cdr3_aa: CASSTGTGADTQYF
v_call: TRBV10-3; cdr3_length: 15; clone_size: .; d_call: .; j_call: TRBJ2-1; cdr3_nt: TGTGCCATCAGGCCACAGGGTTTACTTAACAATGAGCAGTTCTTC; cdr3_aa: CAIRPQGLLNNEQFF
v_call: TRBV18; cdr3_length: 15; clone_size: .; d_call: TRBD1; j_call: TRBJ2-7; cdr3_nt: TGTGCCAGCTCACGACAGGGGCCAGCAGACCACGAGCAGTACTTC; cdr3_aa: CASSRQGPADHEQYF
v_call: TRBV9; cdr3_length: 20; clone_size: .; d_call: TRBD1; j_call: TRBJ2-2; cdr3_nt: TGTGCCAGCAGCGTCCGGGCGGCTGCCGGGACAGGGGGTTTCACCGGGGAGCTGTTTTTT; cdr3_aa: CASSVRAAAGTGGFTGELFF
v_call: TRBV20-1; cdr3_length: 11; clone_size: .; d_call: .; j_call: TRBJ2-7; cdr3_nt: TGCAGTGCTAGAGATAACTACGAGCAGTACTTC; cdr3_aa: CSARDNYEQYF
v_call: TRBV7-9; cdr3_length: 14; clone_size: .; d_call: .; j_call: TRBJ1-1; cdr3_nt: TGTGCCAGCAGCTTAGCAGGGGGTTACACTGAAGCTTTCTTT; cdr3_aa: CASSLAGGYTEAFF
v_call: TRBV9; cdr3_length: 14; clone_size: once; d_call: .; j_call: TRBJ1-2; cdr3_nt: TGTGCCAGCAGCGTAAGCTCGGACTTCTATGGCTACACCTTC; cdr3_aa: CASSVSSDFYGYTF
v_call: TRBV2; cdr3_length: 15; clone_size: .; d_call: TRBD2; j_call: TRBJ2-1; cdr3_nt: TGTGCCAGCAGTGAGGGACTAGCCTCCTACAATGAGCAGTTCTTC; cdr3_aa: CASSEGLASYNEQFF